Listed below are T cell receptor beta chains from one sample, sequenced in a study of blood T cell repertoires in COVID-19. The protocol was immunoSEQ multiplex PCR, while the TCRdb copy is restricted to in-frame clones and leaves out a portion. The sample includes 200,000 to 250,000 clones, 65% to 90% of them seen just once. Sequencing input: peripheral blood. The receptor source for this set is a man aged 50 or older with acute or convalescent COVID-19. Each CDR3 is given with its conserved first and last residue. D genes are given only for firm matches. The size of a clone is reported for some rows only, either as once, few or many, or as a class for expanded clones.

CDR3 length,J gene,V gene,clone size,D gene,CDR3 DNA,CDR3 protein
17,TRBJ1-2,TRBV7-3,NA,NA,TGTGCCAGCAGCTTAACGAGGGGGAGTAGACTCAACTATGGCTACACCTTC,CASSLTRGSRLNYGYTF
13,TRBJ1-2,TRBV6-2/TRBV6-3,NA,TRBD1,TGTGCCAGCAGTGACAGGGGGTCCCATGGCTACACCTTC,CASSDRGSHGYTF
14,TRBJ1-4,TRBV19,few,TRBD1,TGTGCCAGTAGTCCCTGGGACAGAGGGGAAAAACTGTTTTTT,CASSPWDRGEKLFF
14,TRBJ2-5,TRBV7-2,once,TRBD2,TGTGCCAGCAGTCGGACTAGCGGGGGTGAGACCCAGTACTTC,CASSRTSGGETQYF
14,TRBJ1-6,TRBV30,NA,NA,TGTGCCTGGAGTCTAGACTTCTATAATTCACCCCTCCACTTT,CAWSLDFYNSPLHF
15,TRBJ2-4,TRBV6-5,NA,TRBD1,TGTGCCAGCAGAGGACAGGGATTTGCCAAAAACATTCAGTACTTC,CASRGQGFAKNIQYF
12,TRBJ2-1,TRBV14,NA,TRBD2,TGTGCCAGCAGCCTAGGACTAGCCCCGTGGTTCTTC,CASSLGLAPWFF
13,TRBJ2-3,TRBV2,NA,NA,TGTGCCAGCAGGGGCCCTAGCACAGATACGCAGTATTTT,CASRGPSTDTQYF
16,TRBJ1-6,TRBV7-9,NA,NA,TGTGCCAGCAGCGGGGAGGGAAGCTCCTATAATTCACCCCTCCACTTT,CASSGEGSSYNSPLHF
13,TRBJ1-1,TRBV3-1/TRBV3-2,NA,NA,TGTGCCAGCAGCCAAGGCCCCACAGGTGAAGCTTTCTTT,CASSQGPTGEAFF
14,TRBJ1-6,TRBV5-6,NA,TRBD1,TGTGCCAGCAGCTTGGGACAGGGGGTTTCACCCCTCCACTTT,CASSLGQGVSPLHF
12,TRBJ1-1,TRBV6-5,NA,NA,TGTGCCAGCAGTCCGCGGCTACCTGAAGCTTTCTTT,CASSPRLPEAFF
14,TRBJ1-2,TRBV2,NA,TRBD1,TGTGCCAGCAAGAGGACAGGGGAAGGCTATGGCTACACCTTC,CASKRTGEGYGYTF
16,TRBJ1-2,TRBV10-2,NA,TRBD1,TGCGCCAGCAGTGAGCCTGGGACAGGGGGAGGCTATGGCTACACCTTC,CASSEPGTGGGYGYTF
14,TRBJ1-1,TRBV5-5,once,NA,TGTGCCAGCAGCTTGGTGGTGGGCGTCACTGAAGCTTTCTTT,CASSLVVGVTEAFF
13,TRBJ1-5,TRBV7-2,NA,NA,TGTGCCAGCAGCCCGGGTGTAGGTCAGCCCCAGCATTTT,CASSPGVGQPQHF
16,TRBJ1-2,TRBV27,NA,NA,TGTGCCAGCAGTCCGATAGGGACAAGCAAGTACTATGGCTACACCTTC,CASSPIGTSKYYGYTF
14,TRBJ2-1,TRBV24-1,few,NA,TGTGCCACCAGTGACCCTATGAGGAACAATGAGCAGTTCTTC,CATSDPMRNNEQFF
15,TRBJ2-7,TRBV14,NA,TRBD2,TGTGCCAGCAGCCAAGGGGGGGGACTCTCCTACGAGCAGTACTTC,CASSQGGGLSYEQYF
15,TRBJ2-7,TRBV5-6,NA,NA,TGTGCCAGCAGCTTGGTAGGGGTCGGTGTCTACGAGCAGTACTTC,CASSLVGVGVYEQYF
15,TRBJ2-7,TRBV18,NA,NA,TGTGCCAGCTCACCAATGAAGGCAGGAACCTACGAGCAGTACTTC,CASSPMKAGTYEQYF
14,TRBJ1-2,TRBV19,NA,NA,TGTGCCAGTAGTTTCAGCTCCAGGGACTATGGCTACACCTTC,CASSFSSRDYGYTF
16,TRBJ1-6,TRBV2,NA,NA,TGTGCCAGCAGTGGGCCGCGCGGCAGAAGAAATTCACCCCTCCACTTT,CASSGPRGRRNSPLHF
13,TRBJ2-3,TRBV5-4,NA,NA,TGTGCCAGCAGCTTGGTCAGGGATGATACGCAGTATTTT,CASSLVRDDTQYF
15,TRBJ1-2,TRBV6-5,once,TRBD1,TGTGCCAGCATGCGGCAGGGGGTTCCCGTTGAGGGCTACACCTTC,CASMRQGVPVEGYTF
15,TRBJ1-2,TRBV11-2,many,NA,TGTGCCAGCAGCGATTTTAGTGGGCTCGGCTATGGCTACACCTTC,CASSDFSGLGYGYTF
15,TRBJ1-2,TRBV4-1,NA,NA,TGCGCCAGCAGCCAAGATCGTGGCGGCCTCTATGGCTACACCTTC,CASSQDRGGLYGYTF
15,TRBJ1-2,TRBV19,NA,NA,TGTGCCAGTAGTACACCCCGGCGGGGCCAAGGCGGCTACACCTTC,CASSTPRRGQGGYTF
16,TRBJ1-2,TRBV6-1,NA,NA,TGTGCCAGCAGTGGGGCCTTTCCCTCGAAGAACTATGGCTACACCTTC,CASSGAFPSKNYGYTF
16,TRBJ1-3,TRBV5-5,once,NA,TGTGCCAGCAGCTTGGCACAGCACAGCTCTGGAAACACCATATATTTT,CASSLAQHSSGNTIYF
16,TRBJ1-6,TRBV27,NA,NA,TGTGCCAGCAGTTTAAATCCCACAGCCGGAGGATCACCCCTCCACTTT,CASSLNPTAGGSPLHF
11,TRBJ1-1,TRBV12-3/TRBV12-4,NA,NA,TGTGCCAGCAGCCGGGAACATAGAGCTTTCTTT,CASSREHRAFF
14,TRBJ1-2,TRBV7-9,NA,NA,TGTGCCAGCAGCTCCTCACTGGGCTCCTATGGCTACACCTTC,CASSSSLGSYGYTF